A single sample is the source of the 23 T cell receptor beta chains below, sequenced in a study of blood T cell repertoires in COVID-19. The data were produced by immunoSEQ multiplex PCR, yet TCRdb's version contains in-frame clones alone and is incomplete. Among roughly 360,000 clones, more than 75% were seen once, and the ten largest hold more than 0.95%. The sequencing sample was made of peripheral blood. The origin of the receptors is a human donor with acute or convalescent COVID-19. The donor label of this sample is uncertain.

This chain connects TRBV2 to TRBJ2-3; 7 bases map to TRBD1. Unmatched junction bases numbered 13, after V lost 6 bases and J lost 4 bases. The CDR3 consists of 16 residues. Germline-derived CDR1 and CDR2 are SNHLY and FYNNEI. The CDR3 spells CASRETGMGLADTQYF. DNA of the CDR3: TGTGCCAGCAGAGAGACAGGGATGGGCTTAGCAGATACGCAGTATTTT.

This clone occurred a few times. The CDR3 DNA is TGCGCCAGCAGCTTGGATCAGGGGGCGCGCGGGGAGCTGTTTTTT. As protein: CASSLDQGARGELFF. The rearrangement uses TRBV5-1 and TRBJ2-2; 8 nucleotides line up with TRBD1. The CDR3 is made up of 15 amino acids. The V segment lost 0 bases and the J segment 7 bases; nucleotides outside the gene matches: 5. Germline V gives CDR1 SGHRS, CDR2 YFSETQ. Full variable domain (remainder filled in from reference TRBV5-1 and TRBJ2-2): KAGVTQTPRYLIKTRGQQVTLSCSPISGHRSVSWYQQTPGQGLQFLFEYFSETQRNKGNFPGRFSGRQFSNSRSEMNVSTLELGDSALYLCASSLDQGARGELFFGEGSRLTVL.

The V gene is TRBV15, the J gene TRBJ1-4; D is perhaps TRBD1 (5 bases). The germline V gene has CDR1 LNHNV and CDR2 YYDKDF (reference sequence). The CDR3 has 17 amino acids. The V end was cut by 0 bases, the J end by 3 bases, with 14 bases between. CDR3 nucleotide sequence: TGTGCCACCAGCAGAGATCTAATAACAGGCGCTAATGAAAAACTGTTTTTT. Amino acid sequence: CATSRDLITGANEKLFF.

This clone was picked up one time. The chain employs TRBV7-6 and TRBJ2-1, with 12 bases identical to TRBD2. The germline gives CDR1 SGHVS, CDR2 FNYEAQ. V was pared by 5 bases and J by 6 bases, with 8 bases of the junction left unmatched. The CDR3 is 16 amino acids. The CDR3 sequence is CASSVLAGGPFNEQFF. The DNA of the CDR3 is TGTGCCAGCAGCGTCCTAGCGGGAGGGCCGTTCAATGAGCAGTTCTTC.

This clone was picked up many times. This chain connects TRBV2 to TRBJ2-1; 14 bases map to TRBD2. V lost 4 bases to trimming and J lost 9 bases; unmatched junction nucleotides: 2. The CDR3 is 14 residues long. Germline V gives CDR1 SNHLY, CDR2 FYNNEI. CDR3 DNA sequence: TGTGCCAGCAGTGGTGGGACTAGCGGGAGTGAGCAGTTCTTC. The encoded protein is CASSGGTSGSEQFF.

With respect to this clone: A junction boundary mismatches the germline segment, possibly from a read error. This rearrangement joins TRBV5-5 to TRBJ1-2, with 7 bases aligning to TRBD1. This CDR3 contains 14 residues. Germline CDR1 is SGHKS and CDR2 is YYEKEE (reference sequence). The CDR3 sequence is CASSLGQGKYGYTF. CDR3 bases: TGTGCCAGCAGCTTGGGACAGGGAAAATATGGGTACACCTTC.

V gene TRBV27 combines with J gene TRBJ1-2; no clear D. CDR3 length: 15 residues. Germline V gene data show CDR1 as MNHEY and CDR2 as SMNVEV (reference sequence). Between the trimmed V and J ends, which lost 6 bases and 5 bases, there was a span of 19 bases. CDR3 sequence reads: CASSREVIASYGYTF. Written as DNA, the CDR3 is TGTGCCAGCAGCCGGGAGGTTATAGCGTCTTATGGCTACACCTTC.

The CDR3 reads CASSQRDRGGYTF. Here the CDR3 DNA reads TGTGCCAGCAGCCAGAGGGACAGGGGTGGCTACACCTTC. The chain uses TRBV3-1 (or the pseudogene TRBV3-2) and TRBJ1-2, with TRBD1 identical over 10 bases. The CDR3 has 13 residues. Germline V gene lookup returns CDR1 LGHDT and CDR2 YNNKEL (reference sequence). The trim removed 3 bases at V and 7 bases at J, leaving 2 bases unmatched.

V and J are TRBV18 and TRBJ2-1; 7 positions agree with TRBD1. Germline assignment: CDR1 KGHSH and CDR2 LQKENI. Germline trimming cut 2 bases from V and 9 bases from J; bases unmatched to any gene: 4. This CDR3 region has 13 residues. CDR3 sequence: CASSPTGASEQFF. The CDR3 region has the DNA TGTGCCAGCTCACCAACAGGGGCGAGTGAGCAGTTCTTC.

The chain carries TRBV5-1 and TRBJ2-7; 7 bases match TRBD1. Trimming cost V 0 bases and J 9 bases; bases outside gene matches: 9. This CDR3 has 14 residues. Germline V lookup: CDR1 SGHRS, CDR2 YFSETQ. Written as DNA, the CDR3 is TGCGCCAGCAGCTTGGAACAGGGACAGTCTCCGCAGTACTTC. This gives the protein CASSLEQGQSPQYF.

V usage is TRBV28 and J usage is TRBJ1-4; D is ambiguous. The ends were cut back, 3 bases at V and 5 bases at J, with 10 bases in the middle. The CDR3 loop spans 14 amino acids. Germline CDR1 reads MDHEN; CDR2 reads SYDVKM. The CDR3 sequence: CASSFGLSNEKLFF. As DNA, the CDR3 is TGTGCCAGCAGTTTCGGTCTCTCCAATGAAAAACTGTTTTTT. Combining the CDR3 with reference TRBV28 and TRBJ1-4 gives the whole variable domain DVKVTQSSRYLVKRTGEKVFLECVQDMDHENMFWYRQDPGLGLRLIYFSYDVKMKEKGDIPEGYSVSREKKERFSLILESASTNQTSMYLCASSFGLSNEKLFFGSGTQLSVL.

J is TRBJ1-2 and V is TRBV9; D may be TRBD1 (5 bases). The CDR3 has 14 amino acids. V lost 2 bases and J lost 8, with 16 bases in between. The germline CDR1 and CDR2 sequences are SGDLS and YYNGEE. In DNA form, the CDR3 reads TGTGCCAGCAGCGTCCAACAGGCACTGGGGGGCTACACCTTC. It encodes CASSVQQALGGYTF.

The gene calls are TRBV11-2 and TRBJ2-7, with 9 bases identical to TRBD2. The CDR3 has 15 amino acids. Germline CDR1 is SGHAT and CDR2 is FQNNGV. Trimming took 1 base from V and 7 from J; bases not matched to a gene: 8. CDR3 bases: TGTGCCAGCAGCTTAGTCCCTAGCGGGATGTTTGAGCAGTACTTC. Translating it yields CASSLVPSGMFEQYF.

This clone was counted between two and nine times. As DNA, the CDR3 is TGTGCCAGCAGTCCGGGGGGGGTAGGAAGCTATGGCTACACCTTC. It is translated as CASSPGGVGSYGYTF. This rearrangement joins TRBV28 to TRBJ1-2, with D tentatively TRBD1 (5 bases). CDR1 is MDHEN and CDR2 is SYDVKM in the germline V gene. The V end was cut by 5 bases, the J end by 4 bases, with 17 bases between. The CDR3 covers 15 residues.

On this clone: Other DNA sequences in this sample translate to the same CDR3. This CDR3 reads CASSPRVNTEAFF. CDR3 nucleotides: TGTGCCAGCTCACCCCGGGTTAACACTGAAGCTTTCTTT. The chain combines TRBV18 with TRBJ1-1; D unclear. Germline V gene data show CDR1 as KGHSH and CDR2 as LQKENI. The CDR3 extends over 13 amino acids. Deletions cut 3 bases from V and 2 bases from J, with 7 bases between.

The chain carries TRBV19 and TRBJ1-4, with TRBD1 as a possible D gene (5 bases). Germline V gene sequence: CDR1 LNHDA, CDR2 SQIVND (reference sequence). Trimming took 6 bases from V and 0 from J, leaving 23 bases between them. The CDR3 length is 19 residues. The CDR3 reads CASRNHGTSLAPTNEKLFF. CDR3 bases: TGTGCCAGTAGAAACCACGGGACTTCCTTGGCCCCAACTAATGAAAAACTGTTTTTT.

The J gene is TRBJ2-1, the V gene TRBV14; D remains unclear. Trimming took off 0 bases at V and 6 bases at J, with 9 bases between the two ends. CDR3 size: 14 residues. Germline CDR1 SGHDN, CDR2 FVKESK. The DNA of the CDR3 is TGTGCCAGCAGCCAAGAGAGAGGAGTCAATGAGCAGTTCTTC. It translates to CASSQERGVNEQFF.

This clone was detected only once. The chain recombines TRBV6-5 with TRBJ2-1; the D is unclear. The CDR3 has 15 residues. In germline, CDR1 is MNHEY, CDR2 SVGAGI. Trimming took 7 bases from V and 8 from J, leaving 21 bases between them. The CDR3 nucleotides are TGTGCCAGCACCCCCTCATGGAGAGGTATCGATGAGCAGTTCTTC. As protein: CASTPSWRGIDEQFF.

The genes are TRBV5-6 and TRBJ1-2; possibly TRBD1 for D (5 bases). Germline values: CDR1 SGHDT, CDR2 YYEEEE. The CDR3 has 14 amino acids. The V and J ends lost 6 bases and 6 bases respectively, with 18 bases between them. The CDR3 DNA follows: TGTGCCAGCATCCCCTGGCAACAGGTAAATGGCTACACCTTC. Its protein product is CASIPWQQVNGYTF. Using reference TRBV5-6 and TRBJ1-2 for the parts outside the CDR3, the full variable domain is DAGVTQSPTHLIKTRGQQVTLRCSPKSGHDTVSWYQQALGQGPQFIFQYYEEEERQRGNFPDRFSGHQFPNYSSELNVNALLLGDSALYLCASIPWQQVNGYTFGSGTRLTVV.

This chain links TRBV20-1 with TRBJ2-1; D gene ambiguous. Per the germline V gene, CDR1 is DFQATT and CDR2 is SNEGSKA (reference sequence). The CDR3 sequence is 13 residues long. Trimming cost V 3 bases and J 10 bases, with 16 bases left between them. This CDR3 reads CSASKRLPGEQFF. Written as DNA, the CDR3 is TGCAGTGCTAGTAAACGCTTACCTGGCGAGCAGTTCTTC.

The chain is built from TRBV7-7 and TRBJ2-5, with D maybe TRBD1 (6 bases). Germline V lookup: CDR1 SSHAT, CDR2 FNYEAQ (reference sequence). Trimming removed 1 base from V and 5 bases from J, with 8 bases in between. The CDR3 contains 13 residues. CDR3: CASSLGQGETQYF. CDR3 bases: TGTGCCAGCAGCTTAGGCCAGGGGGAGACCCAGTACTTC.

This sequence joins TRBV6-5 and TRBJ2-7; D remains unclear. The CDR3 extends over 16 amino acids. Germline V gene data show CDR1 as MNHEY and CDR2 as SVGAGI. The V end was cut by 0 bases, the J end by 0 bases, with 12 bases between. CDR3 sequence (DNA): TGTGCCAGCAGTTACTCGACCGCACAGAGCTCCTACGAGCAGTACTTC. It yields the protein CASSYSTAQSSYEQYF.

This chain uses TRBV6-5 with TRBJ1-4; 8 bases fit TRBD1. Germline V CDR1 and CDR2: MNHEY, SVGAGI. J lost 6 bases, V lost 2 bases, and 2 bases had no gene match. The CDR3 length is 14 residues. Written as DNA, the CDR3 is TGTGCCAGCAGTTACCGACAGGGGTATGAAAAACTGTTTTTT. Encoded protein: CASSYRQGYEKLFF.